The present entry profiles one T cell receptor (beta chain) with its context. Its specificity is not known. With a J-beta primer mix and a sample-barcoded 5' primer, a second PCR ran 7 to 11 cycles. TCRdb reprocessed the 5' RACE reads via MiXCR and lists one record per CDR3 protein. Here the sample spans approximately 800,000 distinct CDR3 sequences, less than 60% being singletons. This sample stems from a study of blood T cells in healthy people across ages. General study results and limits: TCR beta diversity per million T cells fell roughly linearly with age.

The CDR3 covers 16 residues. This receptor was taken from an elderly man in good health. The sample consisted of blood. The chain links TRBV12-3 or TRBV12-4 to TRBJ2-1; 7 positions match TRBD2. The J call may be in error: the DNA end matches TRBJ2-7 better. CDR3 amino acids: CASSLSVGTTYNEQYF. The CDR3 coding sequence is TGTGCCAGCAGTTTATCGGTAGGGACTACCTACAATGAGCAGTACTTC.